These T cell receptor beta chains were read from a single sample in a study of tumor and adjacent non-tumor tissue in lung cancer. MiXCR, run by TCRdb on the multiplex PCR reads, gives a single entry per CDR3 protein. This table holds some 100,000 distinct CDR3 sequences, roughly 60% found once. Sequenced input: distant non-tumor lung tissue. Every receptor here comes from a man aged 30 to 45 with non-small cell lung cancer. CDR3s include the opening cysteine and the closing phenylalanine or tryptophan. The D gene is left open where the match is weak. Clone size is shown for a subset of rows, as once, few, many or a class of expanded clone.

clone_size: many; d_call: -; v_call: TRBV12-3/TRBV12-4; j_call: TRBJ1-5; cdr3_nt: TGTGCCAGCAGTCTACAGGGCCCCAATCAGCCCCAGCATTTT; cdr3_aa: CASSLQGPNQPQHF
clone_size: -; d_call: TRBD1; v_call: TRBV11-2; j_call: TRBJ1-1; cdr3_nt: TGTGCCAGCAGGACCCTAGGACAGGGCCGTGAAGCGTTCTTT; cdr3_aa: CASRTLGQGREAFF
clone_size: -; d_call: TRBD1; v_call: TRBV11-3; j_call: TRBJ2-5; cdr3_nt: TGTGCCAGCAGTTTAGATGAGGGGGCAAGAGAGGCCCAGTACTTC; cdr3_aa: CASSLDEGAREAQYF
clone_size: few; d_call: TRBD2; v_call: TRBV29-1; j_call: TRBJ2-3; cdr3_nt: TGCAGCTCGGGACTAGCGACAGATACGCAGTATTTT; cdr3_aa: CSSGLATDTQYF
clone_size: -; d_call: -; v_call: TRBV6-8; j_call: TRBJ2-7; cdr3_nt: TGTGCCAGCGATGGGAAGCACGAGAAGTACTTC; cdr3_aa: CASDGKHEKYF
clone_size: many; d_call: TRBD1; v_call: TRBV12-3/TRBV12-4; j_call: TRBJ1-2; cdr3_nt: TGTGCCAGCAGCTTCGGACAGGGACGCGGCTACACCTTC; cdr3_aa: CASSFGQGRGYTF
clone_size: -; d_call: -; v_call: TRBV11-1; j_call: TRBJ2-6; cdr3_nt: TGTGCCAGCAGTGAAAGGCTCTCTGGGGCCAACGTCCTGACTTTC; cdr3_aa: CASSERLSGANVLTF
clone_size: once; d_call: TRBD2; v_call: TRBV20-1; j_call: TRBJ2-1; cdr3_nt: TGCCAACTAGCGGGGGGGTCCGTTCCTTGGGATGAGCATTTCTTC; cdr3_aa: CQLAGGSVPWDEHFF
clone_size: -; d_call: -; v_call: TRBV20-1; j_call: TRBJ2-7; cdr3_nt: TGCAGTGCTCTACGACATGAGCAGGGACACTACGAGAAGTACTTC; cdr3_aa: CSALRHEQGHYEKYF
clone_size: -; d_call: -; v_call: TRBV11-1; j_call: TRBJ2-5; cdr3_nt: TGTGCCAGCGGAGTTCAAGAGACCCATTACTTC; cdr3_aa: CASGVQETHYF
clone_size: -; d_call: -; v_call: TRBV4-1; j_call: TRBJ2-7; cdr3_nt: TGCGCCAGCAGCTCCGGGCACCCTTGCTACGAGCAGTACTTC; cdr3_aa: CASSSGHPCYEQYF
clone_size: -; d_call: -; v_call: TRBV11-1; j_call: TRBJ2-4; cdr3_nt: TGTTCGAGCACCCACTCAGGCAGGGCGACCGAAAACATTCAGTACTTC; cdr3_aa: CSSTHSGRATENIQYF
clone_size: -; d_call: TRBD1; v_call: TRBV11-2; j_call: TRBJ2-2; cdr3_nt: TGTGCCAACAGCTTGAGACAGGGAGTCACCGGGGAGCTGTTTTTT; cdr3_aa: CANSLRQGVTGELFF
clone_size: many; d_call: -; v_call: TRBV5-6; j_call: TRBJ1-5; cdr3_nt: TGTGCCAGCAGCTTGGCCATAGGGCGCAATCAGCCCCAGCATTTT; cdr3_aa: CASSLAIGRNQPQHF
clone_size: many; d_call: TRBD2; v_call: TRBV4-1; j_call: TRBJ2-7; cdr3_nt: TGCGCCAGCAGCCAAGTTAAGCGGGGGGCCGGGTCCTACGAGCAGTACTTC; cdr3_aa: CASSQVKRGAGSYEQYF
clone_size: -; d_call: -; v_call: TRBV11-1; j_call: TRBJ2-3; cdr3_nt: TGTGCCAGCAATTTAGAGGACATATTACGCACAGATATGCAGTATTTT; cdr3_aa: CASNLEDILRTDMQYF
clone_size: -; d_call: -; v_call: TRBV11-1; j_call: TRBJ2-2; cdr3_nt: TGTGCCAGCAGCCCAAGCCCTCAGGGGACCGGGGAGCAGTCTTTT; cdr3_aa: CASSPSPQGTGEQSF
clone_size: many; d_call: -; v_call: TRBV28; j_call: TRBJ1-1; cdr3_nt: TGTGCCAGCAGGAGCATAAATGAAGCTTTCTTT; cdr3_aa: CASRSINEAFF
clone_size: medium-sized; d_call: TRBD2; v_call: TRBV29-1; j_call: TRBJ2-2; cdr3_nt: TGCAGCGTTGATACGGGGGAGGGCCTTCCCGGGGAGCTGTTTTTT; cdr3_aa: CSVDTGEGLPGELFF
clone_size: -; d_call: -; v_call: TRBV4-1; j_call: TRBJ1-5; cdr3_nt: TGCGCAAGCAGCCAAGAGCCCATAGAAGGTCAGCCCCAGCATTTT; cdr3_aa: CASSQEPIEGQPQHF
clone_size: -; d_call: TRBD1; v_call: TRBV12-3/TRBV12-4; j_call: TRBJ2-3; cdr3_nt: TGTGCCGGCAGCAGAGAATCTTACGGACAGGGAGGAGGCACAGATACGCAGTATTTT; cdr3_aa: CAGSRESYGQGGGTDTQYF
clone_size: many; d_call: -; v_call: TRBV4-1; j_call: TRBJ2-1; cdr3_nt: TGCGCCAGCAGCCTCTGGGAAGGGATCTACAATGAGCAGTTCTTC; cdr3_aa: CASSLWEGIYNEQFF